This is a list of T cell receptor beta chains from one sample in a study of PD-L1 blockade in urothelial cancer. Sequencing used immunoSEQ multiplex PCR; TCRdb keeps in-frame clones, though not all of them. The table has 29,000 or so clones, over 60% seen once. The sequencing used PBMCs, collected around atezolizumab (anti-PD-L1) treatment. The receptors derive from a man between 70 and 80 years old with urothelial cancer. Both conserved end residues are part of each CDR3. A D gene is named only where the DNA matches it firmly. Expanded clones get a size class; other rows say once, few or many, or leave the size out.

abundance,len,d_gene,v_gene,j_gene,CDR3aa,CDR3nt
NA,16,NA,TRBV21-1,TRBJ2-1,CASSKSGLFSYNEQFF,TGTGCCAGCAGCAAAAGTGGTCTATTCTCCTACAATGAGCAGTTCTTC
NA,19,TRBD2,TRBV12-5,TRBJ2-3,CASGLEGLAGGPFTDTQYF,TGTGCTAGTGGTTTGGAAGGGTTAGCGGGGGGGCCCTTTACAGATACGCAGTATTTT
NA,13,NA,TRBV2,TRBJ2-7,CASRRTALYEQYF,TGTGCCAGCAGGAGGACAGCGCTCTACGAGCAGTACTTC
NA,18,TRBD1,TRBV25-1,TRBJ2-2,CASSAARGGRTNTGELFF,TGTGCCAGCAGTGCGGCTCGAGGGGGCAGGACGAACACCGGGGAGCTGTTTTTT
NA,17,NA,TRBV7-8,TRBJ1-1,CATQRWSMRGVNTEAFF,TGTGCCACCCAAAGGTGGAGCATGCGGGGAGTGAACACTGAAGCTTTCTTT
NA,13,TRBD1,TRBV2,TRBJ1-1,CASSGDRVVEAFF,TGTGCCAGCAGTGGGGACAGGGTAGTGGAGGCTTTCTTT
NA,15,TRBD1,TRBV19,TRBJ1-2,CASSPGQGKTYGYTF,TGTGCCAGTAGTCCCGGACAGGGGAAAACTTATGGCTACACCTTC
few,16,NA,TRBV2,TRBJ2-1,CASSENLWANSGEQFF,TGTGCCAGCAGTGAAAATTTATGGGCTAATTCTGGTGAGCAGTTCTTC
NA,15,TRBD1,TRBV5-3,TRBJ1-5,CARSSLGQGVGPQHF,TGTGCCAGAAGTTCCTTGGGACAGGGGGTAGGGCCCCAGCATTTT
NA,17,TRBD2,TRBV9,TRBJ2-3,CASSRASPAGETDTQYF,TGTGCCAGCAGCAGAGCAAGTCCAGCGGGAGAGACAGATACGCAGTATTTT
NA,17,TRBD2,TRBV27,TRBJ2-2,CASSLFAPSGSVRELFF,TGTGCCAGCAGTTTATTTGCCCCTAGCGGGAGTGTCAGGGAGCTGTTTTTT
NA,15,TRBD1,TRBV19,TRBJ1-3,CASSPRQGVGNTIYF,TGTGCCAGTAGCCCCCGACAGGGGGTTGGAAACACCATATATTTT
NA,14,TRBD2,TRBV5-1,TRBJ2-7,CASSPGERGYEQYF,TGCGCCAGCAGCCCGGGGGAGCGGGGTTACGAGCAGTACTTC
NA,15,TRBD1,TRBV19,TRBJ2-2,CASAVQGKKTGELFF,TGTGCCAGTGCAGTACAGGGGAAAAAGACCGGGGAGCTGTTTTTT
NA,16,NA,TRBV4-3,TRBJ2-5,CASSQGGQFGQETQYF,TGCGCCAGCAGCCAGGGGGGACAGTTCGGTCAAGAGACCCAGTACTTC
NA,14,TRBD1,TRBV7-9,TRBJ2-5,CASSHGTAQETQYF,TGTGCCAGCAGCCATGGGACAGCCCAAGAGACCCAGTACTTC